This T cell receptor beta chain originates from a study of cytomegalovirus exposure and HLA in healthy donors. Overall study results and limits: The productive fraction for most TCR beta V segments was about 90% or about 30% in an earlier analysis.

13 Jbeta primers and 60 Vbeta primers were used for the PCR. The assay was immunoSEQ multiplex PCR, and TCRdb's table has in-frame clones only and misses some. Of 150,000 to 200,000 clones in the sample, 75% to 85% are singletons; the top ten hold about 1.3%. In its sample, this clone was seen once. Its matching antigen is unknown. V lost 3 bases, J lost 2 bases, and 16 bases lay in between. The CDR3 is 16 amino acids. Germline V lookup: CDR1 SGDLS, CDR2 YYNGEE. Sequenced input: PBMCs. The chain recombines TRBV9 with TRBJ2-3; maybe TRBD2 (6 bases). The source is a girl aged 2 to 9 in good health and CMV-seropositive. The CDR3 region is CASSGGGSGYTDTQYF. Written as DNA, the CDR3 is TGTGCCAGCAGCGGGGGTGGTAGCGGATACACAGATACGCAGTATTTT.